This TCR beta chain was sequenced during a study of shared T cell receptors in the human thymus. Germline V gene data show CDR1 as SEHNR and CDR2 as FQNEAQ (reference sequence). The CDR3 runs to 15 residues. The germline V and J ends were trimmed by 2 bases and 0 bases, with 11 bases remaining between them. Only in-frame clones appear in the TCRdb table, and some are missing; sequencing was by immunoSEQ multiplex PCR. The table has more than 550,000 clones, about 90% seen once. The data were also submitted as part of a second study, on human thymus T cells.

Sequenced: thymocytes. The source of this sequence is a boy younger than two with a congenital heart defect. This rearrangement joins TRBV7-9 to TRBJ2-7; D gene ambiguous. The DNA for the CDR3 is TGTGCCAGCAGCTTACTACGTTCTTCCTCCTACGAGCAGTACTTC. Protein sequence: CASSLLRSSSYEQYF.